This TCR beta chain was sequenced during a study of blood T cell repertoires in COVID-19. Study-wide background: The United States, Italy and Spain were the sources of the acute and convalescent COVID-19 samples. In each case, the material was cDNA or gDNA derived from T cells, B-cell-depleted T cells, or PBMCs.

Data came from immunoSEQ multiplex PCR; TCRdb stores just in-frame clones and leaves some out. The top ten clones hold roughly 13% of a sample with some 100,000 clones, about 83% of them seen once. This sequence was found in a human donor in a cohort sampled during active COVID-19. Material: peripheral blood.

The CDR3 DNA reads TGTGCCACCAGCAGAGCCGGGACTATGAGACAGTATTTT. Amino acid sequence: CATSRAGTMRQYF. J is TRBJ2-3 and V is TRBV15; 7 bases fit TRBD2. Trimming cost V 1 base and J 12 bases; bases outside gene matches: 7. The germline V gene encodes CDR1 LNHNV and CDR2 YYDKDF (reference sequence). The CDR3 contains 13 residues.